The 12 T cell receptor beta chains listed next were all sequenced from one sample in a study of regulatory T cells in long-lasting Graves disease. Time point noted: newly diagnosed GD, antithyroid drugs for less than 3 months. PBMC-derived RNA was used for the TCR library. iRepertoire HTBI primers and Arm-PCR of CDR3 regions built TCR beta libraries. TCRdb recomputed calls from the multiplex PCR reads with MiXCR, one row per CDR3 protein. This table holds hundreds of thousands of distinct CDR3 sequences, roughly a sixth found once. These data were likewise used in another study, on T cells in Graves' hyperthyroidism and ophthalmopathy.

The sample here was peripheral blood mononuclear cells (PBMCs), taken at new diagnosis, from a patient treated with antithyroid drugs. All receptors derive from a man in his forties with Graves disease.

CDR3 residues: CASSTGQGKDEAFF. For the CDR3, the DNA is TGTGCCAGCAGCACGGGACAGGGGAAGGATGAAGCTTTCTTT. The J gene is TRBJ1-1, the V gene TRBV11-3; 10 positions agree with TRBD1. The length of the CDR3 is 14 residues. The junction had 7 bases not matched to a gene; V was cut back by 5 bases and J by 7 bases. Looked up from germline, CDR1 is SGHNT and CDR2 is YENEEA. Filled out from reference TRBV11-3 and TRBJ1-1, the complete variable domain reads EAGVVQSPRYKIIEKKQPVAFWCNPISGHNTLYWYLQNLGQGPELLIRYENEEAVDDSQLPKDRFSAERLKGVDSTLKIQPAELGDSAVYLCASSTGQGKDEAFFGQGTRLTVV.

This clonotype appeared many times. The CDR3 sequence is CASSQLSYNEQFF. The CDR3 DNA reads as TGTGCCAGCAGCCAACTCAGCTACAATGAGCAGTTCTTC. The chain uses TRBV3-1 and TRBJ2-1; no firm D call. CDR3 length: 13 amino acids. The ends were cut back, 2 bases at V and 3 bases at J, with 5 bases in the middle. The V gene's germline CDR1 is LGHDT and CDR2 YNNKEL (reference sequence).

This clonotype was found once. The chain joins TRBV12-3 or TRBV12-4 to TRBJ2-7, with TRBD1 as a possible D gene (6 bases). The CDR3 contains 12 residues. V was shortened by 5 bases and J by 11 bases, with 16 bases between the two germline ends. The CDR3: CASSPQGRRKYF. CDR3 sequence (DNA): TGTGCCAGCAGTCCTCAGGGGCGGAGGAAGTACTTC.

The V call is TRBV5-5, the J call TRBJ2-7, with D maybe TRBD2 (6 bases). Germline CDR1 reads SGHKS; CDR2 reads YYEKEE (reference sequence). CDR3 length: 15 residues. Trimming shortened V by 2 bases and J by 0 bases, and 12 bases separated the two germline ends. The CDR3 DNA follows: TGTGCCAGCAGCTTAGGACTACAAAGCTCCTACGAGCAGTACTTC. Encoded protein: CASSLGLQSSYEQYF.

Regarding this clonotype: A clone one base away is much larger, so this may be a read error. This chain uses TRBV11-2 with TRBJ2-2; a possible D gene is TRBD1 (5 bases). The CDR3 consists of 15 residues. V lost 1 base to trimming and J lost 6 bases, with 12 bases between them. Germline V gene lookup returns CDR1 SGHAT and CDR2 FQNNGV. DNA for the CDR3: TGTGCCAGCAGCTTAGTGACCATAGGGGCCGGGGAGCTGTTTTTT. It encodes CASSLVTIGAGELFF.

This clonotype was observed a handful of times. This rearrangement joins TRBV6-2 or TRBV6-3 to TRBJ2-5; 7 bases line up with TRBD2. From germline, CDR1 is MNHEY and CDR2 SVGEGT. The CDR3 is 16 amino acids. The V segment lost 7 bases and the J segment 4 bases; nucleotides outside the gene matches: 15. CDR3 sequence: CASNLPLGGGPETQYF. CDR3 coding DNA: TGTGCCAGCAATCTACCCCTTGGGGGGGGTCCAGAGACCCAGTACTTC.

In its sample, this clonotype was seen many times. The chain links TRBV20-1 to TRBJ2-3; the D gene is possibly TRBD2 (5 bases). Germline V gene lookup returns CDR1 DFQATT and CDR2 SNEGSKA (reference sequence). This CDR3 comprises 13 residues. Trimming cost V 4 bases and J 4 bases, with 12 bases left between them. The CDR3 sequence is CSAKFPGSDTQYF. CDR3 coding DNA: TGCAGTGCTAAGTTTCCGGGGTCAGATACGCAGTATTTT.

The chain is built from TRBV29-1 and TRBJ1-1; D is ambiguous. The CDR3 is made up of 14 amino acids. V was clipped by 7 bases and J by 4 bases, with 19 bases between them. Germline loops: CDR1 SQVTM, CDR2 ANQGSEA. CDR3 region: CSGFLVTVSTEAFF. CDR3 bases: TGCAGCGGTTTTCTGGTAACAGTGAGCACTGAAGCTTTCTTT.

This clonotype was observed at least ten times. The V gene is TRBV2, the J gene TRBJ2-2; 8 bases agree with TRBD2. The CDR3 covers 15 residues. Germline-derived CDR1 and CDR2 are SNHLY and FYNNEI. Trimming took 7 bases from V and 4 from J; bases not matched to a gene: 8. For the CDR3, the DNA is TGTGCCAGCATCTCGGGAGGGGCGGGCACCGGGGAGCTGTTTTTT. Translated, it gives CASISGGAGTGELFF.

This clonotype was counted only a few times. The chain employs TRBV9 and TRBJ1-6; D not resolved. The CDR3 loop spans 17 amino acids. The germline V and J ends were trimmed by 3 bases and 5 bases, with 18 bases remaining between them. Germline V CDR1 and CDR2: SGDLS, YYNGEE. The CDR3 coding sequence is TGTGCCAGCAGCGCCACGGGAGCCCTCCTCGATAATTCACCCCTCCACTTT. Protein sequence: CASSATGALLDNSPLHF.

This clonotype was seen a few times. The V call is TRBV20-1, the J call TRBJ2-5; a possible D gene is TRBD1 (6 bases). This CDR3 spans 13 amino acids. Trimming left V 5 bases short and J 5 bases short, with 15 bases between. The germline gives CDR1 DFQATT, CDR2 SNEGSKA (reference sequence). CDR3 amino acids: CSAGKQGGETQYF. The CDR3 DNA reads as TGCAGTGCTGGCAAACAGGGCGGGGAGACCCAGTACTTC.

In this sample, this clonotype turned up a few times. The chain is built from TRBV24-1 and TRBJ2-2; 11 bases align to TRBD1. The CDR3 sequence is 18 residues long. Germline values: CDR1 KGHDR, CDR2 SFDVKD. The junction had 7 bases not matched to a gene; V was cut back by 4 bases and J by 1 base. The CDR3 spells CATSDSPGQGVNTGELFF. The CDR3 DNA is TGTGCCACCAGTGACTCCCCGGGACAGGGGGTGAACACCGGGGAGCTGTTTTTT.